This TCR beta chain was found in a study of T cells in Graves' hyperthyroidism and ophthalmopathy. About the study: Before any treatment, at initial diagnosis, peripheral blood was collected. Study findings and constraints: Blood shared most expanded thyroid clonotypes above 0.001.

This clonotype was detected many times. What it binds is unknown. Authors of the study amplified TCR beta CDR3 regions from RNA transcripts. The HTBI primer set was used in a first-round RT-PCR of the TCR CDR3. TCRdb reprocessed the multiplex PCR reads with MiXCR, giving one entry per CDR3 protein. Of 620,000 or so distinct CDR3 sequences in the sample, roughly 15% were seen once. This CDR3 contains 12 residues. Germline CDR1 and CDR2: SNHLY and FYNNEI. Between the trimmed V and J ends, which lost 6 bases and 1 base, there was a span of 3 bases. The receptor was derived from a woman aged 50 to 60 with Graves' ophthalmopathy. This chain connects TRBV2 to TRBJ2-2; D is ambiguous. The sample comprised blood. CDR3 in DNA: TGTGCCAGCAGAGAGAACACCGGGGAGCTGTTTTTT. Translating gives CASRENTGELFF.